This T cell receptor (beta chain) stems from a study of PD-1 blockade in mismatch repair-deficient tumors. Profiled with immunoSEQ multiplex PCR; TCRdb holds only in-frame clones, not every one. The sample shows some 110,000 clones, about 80% of them seen only once. Trimming cost V 1 base and J 5 bases; bases outside gene matches: 9. The CDR3 runs 16 residues. CDR1 is MGHRA, CDR2 YSYEKL, per germline. All patients were mismatch repair deficient, assessed by either PCR or immunohistochemistry. This clonotype originated in an adult with mismatch repair-deficient cancer. The chain employs TRBV4-1 and TRBJ2-5, with TRBD1 matching 8 bases. Here the sequenced sample was peripheral blood, taken about 60 weeks after starting pembrolizumab. The CDR3 loop reads CASSQGSRGPWETQYF. The DNA for the CDR3 is TGCGCCAGCAGCCAAGGCTCCAGGGGGCCTTGGGAGACCCAGTACTTC.